These T cell receptor beta chains were read from a single sample in a study of OX40 agonist ivuxolimab in advanced cancers. Some clones are missing from TCRdb's copy, which holds only in-frame ones; the method was immunoSEQ multiplex PCR. The sample carries 78,000 or so clones, roughly 92% recorded once. Sequencing was performed on CD4+ or CD8+ T cells sorted from blood, taken in a trial of the OX40 agonist ivuxolimab. These receptors came from an adult with an advanced solid tumor such as melanoma, head and neck, liver or kidney cancer. CDR3s leave out the opening cysteine and the closing phenylalanine or tryptophan. Each record gives: CDR3 protein, J gene, V gene.

CDR3aa: ASSFGTGRPQETQY
j_gene: TRBJ2-5
v_gene: TRBV5-1

CDR3aa: ASSLRTRVGDTQY
j_gene: TRBJ2-3
v_gene: TRBV27

CDR3aa: ASSSGQSYEQY
j_gene: TRBJ2-7
v_gene: TRBV28

CDR3aa: ASQNGAGYDYT
j_gene: TRBJ1-2
v_gene: TRBV19

CDR3aa: ASSWTGNNQPQH
j_gene: TRBJ1-5
v_gene: TRBV6-6

CDR3aa: ASSWGQGGAYEQY
j_gene: TRBJ2-7
v_gene: TRBV7-2

CDR3aa: ASRLGRYSTDTQY
j_gene: TRBJ2-3
v_gene: TRBV7-9

CDR3aa: ASTPTIGPSENTGELF
j_gene: TRBJ2-2
v_gene: TRBV5-1

CDR3aa: ASSVGGTMYGEQF
j_gene: TRBJ2-1
v_gene: TRBV9

CDR3aa: ASSSQLAASYNEQF
j_gene: TRBJ2-1
v_gene: TRBV11-3

CDR3aa: ASSLDAGFRSPLH
j_gene: TRBJ1-6
v_gene: TRBV7-9

CDR3aa: ASRTSGQETQY
j_gene: TRBJ2-5
v_gene: TRBV10-3

CDR3aa: ASRSHSGELF
j_gene: TRBJ2-2
v_gene: TRBV28

CDR3aa: ASSADREGYT
j_gene: TRBJ1-2
v_gene: TRBV7-9

CDR3aa: ASSPIEASGVYEQY
j_gene: TRBJ2-7
v_gene: TRBV14

CDR3aa: ATSRGGLDTGELF
j_gene: TRBJ2-2
v_gene: TRBV15

CDR3aa: ASSPRVRDNSPLH
j_gene: TRBJ1-6
v_gene: TRBV5-1

CDR3aa: SVGQSQETQY
j_gene: TRBJ2-5
v_gene: TRBV29-1

CDR3aa: ASSWTDSTDTQY
j_gene: TRBJ2-3
v_gene: TRBV5-1

CDR3aa: AISESTGLDQPQH
j_gene: TRBJ1-5
v_gene: TRBV10-3

CDR3aa: ASSIIGTGSSGGYT
j_gene: TRBJ1-2
v_gene: TRBV19

CDR3aa: ASSLGGFMNTEAF
j_gene: TRBJ1-1
v_gene: TRBV11-2

CDR3aa: ASSQLGGNIQY
j_gene: TRBJ2-4
v_gene: TRBV27

CDR3aa: ASRPEQGGYT
j_gene: TRBJ1-2
v_gene: TRBV5-1

CDR3aa: ASSHGGGNTEAF
j_gene: TRBJ1-1
v_gene: TRBV7-2

CDR3aa: ASSNRVSSGNTIY
j_gene: TRBJ1-3
v_gene: TRBV28

CDR3aa: ASFSSGTDTQY
j_gene: TRBJ2-3
v_gene: TRBV12-5

CDR3aa: ASSISTGGGYGYT
j_gene: TRBJ1-2
v_gene: TRBV19

CDR3aa: ASSGSSGSYNEQF
j_gene: TRBJ2-1
v_gene: TRBV5-1

CDR3aa: ASRQGGGDTQY
j_gene: TRBJ2-3
v_gene: TRBV19

CDR3aa: ASSAQGGGTEAF
j_gene: TRBJ1-1
v_gene: TRBV6-5

CDR3aa: ASSLDAGGNQPQH
j_gene: TRBJ1-5
v_gene: TRBV7-2

CDR3aa: ARPDRLETQY
j_gene: TRBJ2-5
v_gene: TRBV14

CDR3aa: ASSRTGDTGELF
j_gene: TRBJ2-2
v_gene: TRBV5-1

CDR3aa: ASRVGQGAGYT
j_gene: TRBJ1-2
v_gene: TRBV2

CDR3aa: ASSPEVPLH
j_gene: TRBJ1-6
v_gene: TRBV7-9

CDR3aa: ASSIKAQQF
j_gene: TRBJ2-1
v_gene: TRBV19

CDR3aa: ASSQGGGPSYNEQF
j_gene: TRBJ2-1
v_gene: TRBV4-1